This entry is about one TCR beta chain. The target of this receptor is not known. Per-nucleotide qualities are absent, and no much larger clonotype sits a single base away. Genomic DNA was isolated using the Qiagen DNeasy kit from unsorted PBMCs as well as from negatively selected CD4+ and CD8+ fractions. Amplification of TCR beta CDR3 regions was done by immunoSEQ multiplex PCR with primers that anneal to V and J segments. A synthetic immune receptor repertoire was used to minimize amplification bias, and remaining bias was computationally removed after sequencing. For the original study's pipeline: Repertoire diversity was quantified as the Shannon entropy index using custom Python scripts. The unsorted, CD4+ and CD8+ repertoires were each analyzed separately, with the exception of combined analyses, where CD4+ and CD8+ sequences were merged in silico. A clone was considered expanded if an increase in frequency of at least 2-fold after treatment relative to C1D1 was found, and a pseudocount of 0.5 was applied to clones undetected at baseline. Clones with 0 or 1 copy at C1D1 were classified as singleton clones, and clones with 2 or more copies were classified as non-singleton clones. Clones expanded in unsorted samples were assigned a CD4+, CD8+ or unknown annotation through matching of protein sequences in sorted samples from the same patient. Wilcoxon tests on paired samples were used to test changes in diversity from C1D1 to C4D1. The source is immuneACCESS, and TCRdb retained only in-frame sequences with V and J called. Part of the clones is not carried over; for the studies checked, unresolved V genes explain less than half of this, and the remainder is unexplained. V and J calls and clone size are those listed in that table; D and trimming were worked out from the DNA. The sample data list 50,000 to 65,000 clones, and 80% to 95% of these were observed just once. Of the sample, less than 11% is held by the ten largest clones.

This sample's time point label indicates: cycle 2 day 1 (C2D1) of nivolumab. All trial patients had relapsed after autologous stem cell transplantation, with cohorts A, B and C differing in prior brentuximab vedotin exposure. The trial cohort comprised some 60 patients with relapsed/refractory classical Hodgkin lymphoma whose best overall responses were complete response, partial response or progressive disease. In the multi-cohort phase II CheckMate 205 trial, trial patients received single-agent nivolumab. Best overall response was determined by an independent review committee according to the 2007 International Working Group response criteria. Trial PBMCs were obtained immediately prior to nivolumab initiation (C1D1) and on therapy at cycle 2 day 1 and cycle 4 day 1. Peripheral blood was collected in 8 mL Vacutainer Cell Preparation Tubes, from which PBMCs were isolated by centrifugation and then cryopreserved.

The entry originates in a study of PD-1 blockade in classical Hodgkin lymphoma (dated by TCRdb to about 2020). At the level of the whole study: Nivolumab dosing was 3 mg/kg intravenously every 2 weeks, continuing until either disease progression or unacceptable toxicity. The study used CyTOF and TCR beta sequencing to define a peripheral blood immune signature of response to PD-1 blockade in classical Hodgkin lymphoma. Points the paper makes about the study in general: A significant rise by C4D1 was seen in CD4+ but not CD8+ TCR diversity (p=0.0027 vs p=0.16), with the rise being most apparent in complete responders (p=0.02). Lower diversity was observed in patients in whom nivolumab was started less than 1 year after ASCT, and these patients were excluded from later analyses so that confounding by immune reconstitution would be avoided. Baseline TCR diversity was reported as lower in newly diagnosed patients than in healthy donors, and lower still in relapsed/refractory patients. Among trial patients, those achieving complete response had baseline diversity similar to that of newly diagnosed patients, while diversity was significantly lower in partial responders and progressors. The study was limited to a single clinical trial cohort, and causes of repertoire differences, possibly disease activity or prior therapy, remained undefined.

From the cysteine up to the phenylalanine, the CDR3 has a length of 13 residues. The sequence is cut down to CDR3 DNA, 39 bases in frame from base 1. Relative to germline, V is missing 7 bases and J is missing 7 bases, with 5 bases of the junction outside any gene match. Based on the germline V gene (reference sequence), the CDR1 and CDR2 sequences are MNHEY and SMNVEV. The rearranged segments are TRBV27 and TRBJ2-2, with 8 bases matching TRBD1. This clonotype originated in a human donor with classical Hodgkin lymphoma. The sequencing used peripheral blood mononuclear cells (PBMCs), collected before the second cycle of nivolumab. For the CDR3, the sequence is CASMQGAIGELFF. The sequenced DNA is TGTGCCAGCATGCAGGGGGCCATCGGGGAGCTGTTTTTT.